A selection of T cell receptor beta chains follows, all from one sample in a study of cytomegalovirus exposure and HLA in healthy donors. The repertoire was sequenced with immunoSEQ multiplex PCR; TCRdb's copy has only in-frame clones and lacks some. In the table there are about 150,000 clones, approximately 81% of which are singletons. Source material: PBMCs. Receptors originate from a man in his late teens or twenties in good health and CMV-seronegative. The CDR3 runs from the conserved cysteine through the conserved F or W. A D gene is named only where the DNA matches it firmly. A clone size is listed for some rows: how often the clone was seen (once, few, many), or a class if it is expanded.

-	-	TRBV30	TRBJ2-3	CAWSVAGAITDTQYF	TGTGCCTGGAGTGTTGCCGGAGCCATCACAGATACGCAGTATTTT
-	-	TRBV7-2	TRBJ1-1	CASSDSRVLDTEAFF	TGTGCCAGCAGCGACAGCAGGGTGTTGGACACTGAAGCTTTCTTT
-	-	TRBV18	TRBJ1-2	CASSPAADYGYTF	TGTGCCAGCTCGCCCGCCGCGGACTATGGCTACACCTTC
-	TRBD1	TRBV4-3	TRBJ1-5	CASSQDRTGFGNQPQHF	TGCGCCAGCAGCCAAGACCGGACAGGGTTTGGCAATCAGCCCCAGCATTTT
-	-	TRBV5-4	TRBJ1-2	CASSTDQGPGYTF	TGTGCCAGCAGCACCGATCAGGGGCCGGGCTACACCTTC
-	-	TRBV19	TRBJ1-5	CASRGVLSRVQQPQHF	TGTGCCAGTAGAGGTGTGCTGTCTCGGGTGCAGCAGCCCCAGCATTTT
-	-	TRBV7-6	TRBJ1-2	CASSLSPGAGGYTF	TGTGCCAGCAGCTTAAGTCCAGGGGCTGGTGGCTACACCTTC
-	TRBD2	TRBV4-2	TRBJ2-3	CASSQDLAGGSDTQYF	TGTGCCAGCAGCCAAGATCTAGCGGGAGGATCAGATACGCAGTATTTT
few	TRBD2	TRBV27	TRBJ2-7	CASSLGLADYEQYF	TGTGCCAGCAGTTTAGGGCTAGCGGACTACGAGCAGTACTTC
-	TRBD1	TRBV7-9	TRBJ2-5	CSSSLGTGGAAGAQETQYF	TGTTCCAGCAGCTTAGGGACAGGGGGCGCGGCGGGGGCTCAGGAGACCCAGTACTTC
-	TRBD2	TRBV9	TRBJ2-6	CASSEGLVSGANVLTF	TGTGCCAGCAGCGAGGGACTAGTTTCTGGGGCCAACGTCCTGACTTTC
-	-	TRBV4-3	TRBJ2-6	CASSQEGASGANVLTF	TGCGCCAGCAGCCAAGAAGGGGCGTCTGGGGCCAACGTCCTGACTTTC
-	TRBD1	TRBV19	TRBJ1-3	CASNRRGQAGNTIYF	TGTGCCAGTAACCGGAGGGGGCAAGCTGGAAACACCATATATTTT
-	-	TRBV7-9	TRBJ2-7	CASSLGTLSYEQYF	TGTGCCAGCAGCTTAGGGACACTCTCCTACGAGCAGTACTTC
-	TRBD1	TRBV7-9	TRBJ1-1	CASSPTWTGLGTEAFF	TGTGCCAGCAGCCCCACCTGGACAGGTTTGGGCACTGAAGCTTTCTTT
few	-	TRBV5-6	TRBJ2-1	CASSPTLYNEQFF	TGTGCCAGCAGCCCCACTCTCTACAATGAGCAGTTCTTC
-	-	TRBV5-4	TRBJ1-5	CASSLDAGIGQPQHF	TGTGCCAGCAGCTTGGACGCAGGGATCGGGCAGCCCCAGCATTTT
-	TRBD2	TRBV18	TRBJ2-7	CASSPGLASGPLYEQYF	TGTGCCAGCTCACCAGGTTTGGCTAGCGGGCCACTTTACGAGCAGTACTTC
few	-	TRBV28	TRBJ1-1	CASSWSPTEAFF	TGTGCCAGCAGCTGGAGTCCCACTGAAGCTTTCTTT
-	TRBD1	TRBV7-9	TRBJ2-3	CASSPLTGADTDTQYF	TGTGCCAGCAGCCCCCTGACAGGGGCCGACACAGATACGCAGTATTTT
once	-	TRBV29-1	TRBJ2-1	CSIMEGDRDGNEQFF	TGCAGCATCATGGAGGGTGACAGGGACGGCAATGAGCAGTTCTTC
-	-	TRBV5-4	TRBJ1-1	CASSRPGGSEAFF	TGTGCCAGCAGCCGACCGGGGGGGTCTGAAGCTTTCTTT